This T cell receptor (beta chain) was profiled in a study of molecular identifiers for immune sequencing clone quantification. Study overall: Five portions were made in replicates from RNA of roughly 21,000 or 96,000 naive CD8 cells, and four underwent sequencing.

The CDR3 totals 15 residues. CDR1 SEHNR and CDR2 FQNEAQ come from the germline V gene (reference sequence). V was clipped by 4 bases and J by 4 bases; unmatched bases: 4. This clonotype has just a few counts. Its matching antigen is unknown. TCRdb passed the PCR reads through MiXCR, listing each CDR3 protein once. The table lists some 320,000 distinct CDR3 sequences, about 22% of them singletons. Study-level findings and limits: Over 97% of effector molecules, yet under 1% of naive-cell molecules, were held by clones above 20 RNA copies.

Input for naive CD8 libraries was about 18,000 to 1,100,000 sorted cells; the RNA fraction used was 10%, 30% or 50%. The CD8+CD4-CCR7+CD45RA+ phenotype defined the sorted naive CD8 T cells. Sequenced input: naive CD8+ T cells from blood, with Jurkat cell RNA spiked in. Subset specified: FACS-sorted CD8+CD4-CCR7+CD45RA+ naive T cells. The source is a human donor in good health. Some libraries in this study had Jurkat cell RNA spiked in. This chain links TRBV7-9 with TRBJ2-3; TRBD2 agrees at 11 bases. CDR3 sequence (DNA): TGTGCCAGCAGCTCTTCTAGCGGGGGGTCAGATACGCAGTATTTT. It encodes CASSSSSGGSDTQYF.